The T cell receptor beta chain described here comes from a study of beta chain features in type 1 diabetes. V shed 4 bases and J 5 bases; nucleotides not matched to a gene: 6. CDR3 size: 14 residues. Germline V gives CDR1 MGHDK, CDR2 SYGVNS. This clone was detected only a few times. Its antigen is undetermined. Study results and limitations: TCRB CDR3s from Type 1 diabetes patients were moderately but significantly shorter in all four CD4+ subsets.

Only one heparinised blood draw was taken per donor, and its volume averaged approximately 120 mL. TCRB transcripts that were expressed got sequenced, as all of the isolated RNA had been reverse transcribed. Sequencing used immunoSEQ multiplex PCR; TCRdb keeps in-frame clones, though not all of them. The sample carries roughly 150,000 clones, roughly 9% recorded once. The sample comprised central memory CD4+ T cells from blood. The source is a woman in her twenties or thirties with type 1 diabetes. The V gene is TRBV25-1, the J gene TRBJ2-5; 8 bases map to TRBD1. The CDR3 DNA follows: TGTGCCAGCAGTGCGCGACAGGGGAGGGAGACCCAGTACTTC. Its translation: CASSARQGRETQYF.